The T cell receptor (beta chain) under discussion was sequenced for a study of blood T cell repertoires in COVID-19. How the authors handled the data: Amplification with reference gene primers provided the estimates of nucleated cell counts. Some clones are missing from TCRdb's copy, which holds only in-frame ones; the method was immunoSEQ multiplex PCR. The V and J calls and clone size are taken from that table; D and trimming were inferred from the DNA. The table includes more than 200,000 clones, nearly 90% detected once. The V segment lost 4 bases and the J segment 7 bases; nucleotides outside the gene matches: 7. The CDR3 covers 15 residues. From germline, CDR1 is GTSNPN and CDR2 SVGIG (reference sequence).

This receptor was obtained from a woman aged 25 to 39 with acute COVID-19. V gene TRBV30 combines with J gene TRBJ1-6, with 10 nucleotides matching TRBD1. Material for sequencing was PBMCs or T cells enriched from blood (not recorded which). CDR3 coding DNA: TGTGCCTGGATTGGAGAGGGACAGGGGAATTCACCCCTCCACTTT. Its protein is CAWIGEGQGNSPLHF.